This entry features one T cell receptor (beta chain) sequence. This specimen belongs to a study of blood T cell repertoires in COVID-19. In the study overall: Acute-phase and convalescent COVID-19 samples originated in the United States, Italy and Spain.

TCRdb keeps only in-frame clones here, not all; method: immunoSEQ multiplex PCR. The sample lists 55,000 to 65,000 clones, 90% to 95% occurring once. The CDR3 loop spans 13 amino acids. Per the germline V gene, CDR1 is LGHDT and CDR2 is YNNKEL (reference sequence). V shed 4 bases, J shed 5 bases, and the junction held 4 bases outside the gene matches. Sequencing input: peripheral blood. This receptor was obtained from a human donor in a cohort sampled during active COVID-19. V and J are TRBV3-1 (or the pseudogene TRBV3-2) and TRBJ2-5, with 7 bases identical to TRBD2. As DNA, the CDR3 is TGTGCCAGCAGCCCCAGCGGGGTCGAGACCCAGTACTTC. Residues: CASSPSGVETQYF.